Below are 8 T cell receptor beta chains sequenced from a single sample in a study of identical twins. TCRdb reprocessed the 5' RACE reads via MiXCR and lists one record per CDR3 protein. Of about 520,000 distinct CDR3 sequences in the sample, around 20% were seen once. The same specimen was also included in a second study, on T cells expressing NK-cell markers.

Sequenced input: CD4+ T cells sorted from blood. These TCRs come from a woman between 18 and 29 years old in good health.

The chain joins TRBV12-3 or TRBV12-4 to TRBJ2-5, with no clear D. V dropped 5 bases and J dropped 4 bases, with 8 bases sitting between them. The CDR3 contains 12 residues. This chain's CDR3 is CASSLRTETQYF. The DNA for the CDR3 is TGTGCCAGCAGTCTTAGGACAGAGACCCAGTACTTC.

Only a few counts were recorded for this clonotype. CDR3 residues: CASSQDRSREKQFF. CDR3 in DNA: TGCGCCAGCAGCCAAGATCGTAGTCGGGAAAAGCAGTTCTTC. The chain carries TRBV4-3 and TRBJ2-1; D might be TRBD2 (5 bases). Germline V gene data show CDR1 as LGHNA and CDR2 as YSLEER. The CDR3 is 14 residues long. The V end was cut by 0 bases, the J end by 11 bases, with 14 bases between.

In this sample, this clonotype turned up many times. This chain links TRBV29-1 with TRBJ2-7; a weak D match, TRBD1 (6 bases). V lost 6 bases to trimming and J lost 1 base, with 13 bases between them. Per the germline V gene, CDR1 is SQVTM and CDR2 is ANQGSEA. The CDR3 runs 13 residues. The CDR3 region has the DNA TGCAGCGTCGTTGGCAGGGGATCCTACGAGCAGTACTTC. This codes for CSVVGRGSYEQYF.

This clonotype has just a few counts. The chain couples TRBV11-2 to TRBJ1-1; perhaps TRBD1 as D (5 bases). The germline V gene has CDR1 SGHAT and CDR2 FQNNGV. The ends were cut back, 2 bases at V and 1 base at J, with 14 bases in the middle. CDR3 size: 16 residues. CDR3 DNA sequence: TGTGCCAGCAGCTTATACCCCCAGGGAGGGAACACTGAAGCTTTCTTT. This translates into CASSLYPQGGNTEAFF.

The CDR3 sequence: CASSTRTDGYTF. The DNA for the CDR3 is TGTGCCAGCAGTACGCGGACAGATGGCTACACCTTC. The chain is built from TRBV6-5 and TRBJ1-2; TRBD1 is a possible D gene (6 bases). Trimming cost V 5 bases and J 6 bases, with 10 bases left between them. The CDR3 has 12 residues. In germline, CDR1 is MNHEY, CDR2 SVGAGI.

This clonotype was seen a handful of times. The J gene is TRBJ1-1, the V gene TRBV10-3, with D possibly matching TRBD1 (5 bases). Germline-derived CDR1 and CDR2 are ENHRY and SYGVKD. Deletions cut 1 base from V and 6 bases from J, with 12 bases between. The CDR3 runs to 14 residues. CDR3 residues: CAISEWGGDAEAFF. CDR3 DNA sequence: TGTGCCATCAGTGAGTGGGGGGGAGACGCTGAAGCTTTCTTT.

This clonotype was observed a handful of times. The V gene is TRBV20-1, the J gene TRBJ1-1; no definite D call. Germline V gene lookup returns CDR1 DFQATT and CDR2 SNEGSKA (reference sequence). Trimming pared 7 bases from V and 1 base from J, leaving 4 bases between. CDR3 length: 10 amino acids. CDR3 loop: CSVTNTEAFF. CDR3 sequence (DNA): TGCAGTGTCACGAACACTGAAGCTTTCTTT.

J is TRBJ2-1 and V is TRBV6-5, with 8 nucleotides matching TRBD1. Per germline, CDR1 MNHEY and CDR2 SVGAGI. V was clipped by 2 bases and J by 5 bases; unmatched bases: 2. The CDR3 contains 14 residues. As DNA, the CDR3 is TGTGCCAGCAGTTACCAGGACAGGGACAATGAGCAGTTCTTC. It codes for CASSYQDRDNEQFF.